The T cell receptor beta chain described here comes from a study of blood T cell repertoires in COVID-19. In the study overall: Specimens from acute and convalescent COVID-19 originated in the United States, Italy and Spain. T cells, B-cell-depleted T cells, or PBMCs supplied cDNA or gDNA.

V was clipped by 5 bases and J by 4 bases; unmatched bases: 7. The germline V gene has CDR1 PRHDT and CDR2 FYEKMQ (reference sequence). This CDR3 is built from 16 residues. The repertoire was sequenced with immunoSEQ multiplex PCR; TCRdb's copy has only in-frame clones and lacks some. This sample yields under 150,000 clones, of which around nine tenths are seen a single time; around 1.3% belongs to the top ten. Across under 25 US areas, participants ranged in age from roughly 18 to 89 years. Sequencing used PBMCs or T cells enriched from blood (not recorded which). The origin of this receptor is a woman in her twenties or thirties with acute COVID-19. The V call is TRBV13, the J call TRBJ2-1; the match to TRBD2 covers 11 bases. For the CDR3, the DNA is TGTGCCAGCAGCCTACGGGCTAGCGGGAGGTACAATGAGCAGTTCTTC. Protein sequence: CASSLRASGRYNEQFF.